This T cell receptor (beta chain) originates from a study of OX40 agonist ivuxolimab in advanced cancers. Study context: Patients were given ivuxolimab, an antibody that agonizes OX40 (CD134). Ivuxolimab was administered intravenously to patients at 0.01 to 10 mg/kg every 2 weeks. Prior anti-PD-1, anti-PD-L1 or anti-CTLA-4 therapy did not bar entry, and 40% had some.

The length of the CDR3 is 14 residues. Looked up from germline, CDR1 is SNHLY and CDR2 is FYNNEI. Repertoires were generated with immunoSEQ multiplex PCR, while TCRdb's copy carries only in-frame clones and drops some. The sample carries around 65,000 clones, about 92% recorded once. Study results and limitations: Mean expanded clone counts were higher in CD8+ than CD4+ T cells.

About this clone: Its specificity is not known. At one of its ends the junction is not consistent with the germline gene, which may arise from a read error.

The chain carries TRBV2 and TRBJ1-5; a possible D gene is TRBD1 (5 bases). The source is an adult with an advanced solid tumor such as melanoma, head and neck, liver or kidney cancer. Material: CD4+ or CD8+ T cells sorted from blood, obtained in a trial of the OX40 agonist ivuxolimab. The CDR3 coding sequence is TGTGCCAGCATTGAAGGGGACTCGGGACAGCCCCAGCATTTT. Residues: CASIEGDSGQPQHF.